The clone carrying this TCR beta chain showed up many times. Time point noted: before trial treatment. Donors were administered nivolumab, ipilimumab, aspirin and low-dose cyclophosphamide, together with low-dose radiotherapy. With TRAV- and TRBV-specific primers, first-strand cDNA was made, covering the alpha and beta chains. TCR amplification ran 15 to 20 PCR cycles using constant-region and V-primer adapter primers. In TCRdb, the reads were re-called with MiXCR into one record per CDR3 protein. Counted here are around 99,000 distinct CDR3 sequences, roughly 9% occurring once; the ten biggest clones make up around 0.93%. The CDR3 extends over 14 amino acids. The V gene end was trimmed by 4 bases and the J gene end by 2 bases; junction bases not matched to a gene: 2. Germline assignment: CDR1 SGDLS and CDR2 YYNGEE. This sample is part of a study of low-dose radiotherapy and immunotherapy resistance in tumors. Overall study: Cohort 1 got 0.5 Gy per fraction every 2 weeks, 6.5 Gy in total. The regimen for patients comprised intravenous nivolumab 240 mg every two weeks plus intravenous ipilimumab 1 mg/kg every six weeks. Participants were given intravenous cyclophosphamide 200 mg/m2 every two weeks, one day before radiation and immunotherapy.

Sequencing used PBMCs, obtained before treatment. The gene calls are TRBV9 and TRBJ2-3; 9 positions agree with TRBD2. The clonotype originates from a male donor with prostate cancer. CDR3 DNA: TGTGCCAGCAGCCCGGGACTAGCCACAGATACGCAGTATTTT. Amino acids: CASSPGLATDTQYF.